This T cell receptor (beta chain) was captured by sequencing in a study of blood T cell repertoires in COVID-19. Study overall: Samples of COVID-19 (acute and convalescent) were obtained from the United States, Italy and Spain.

The CDR3 loop spans 19 amino acids. In germline, CDR1 is MRHNA, CDR2 SNTAGT. The trim removed 2 bases at V and 3 bases at J, leaving 19 bases unmatched. In the authors' workflow: Amplification with reference gene primers provided the estimates of nucleated cell counts. Profiling relied on immunoSEQ multiplex PCR, and the TCRdb table lists in-frame clones only, not all of them. That table is the source of V, J and clone size, and D and trimming were worked out from the DNA. The table lists 75,000 to 100,000 clones, nearly 90% of them singletons, with approximately 5% in the top ten. The TCR sequence derives from a man between 65 and 85 years old with acute or convalescent COVID-19. The chain carries TRBV6-4 and TRBJ2-7, with 7 bases fitting TRBD1. Source material: peripheral blood. The CDR3 DNA reads TGTGCCAGCAGTGACACCGGGACAGACTACGACCTAAGCGGCTACGAGCAGTACGTC. The encoded protein is CASSDTGTDYDLSGYEQYV.